The 5 T cell receptor beta chains given below trace back to one sample, sequenced in a study of blood T cell repertoires in COVID-19. Profiling relied on immunoSEQ multiplex PCR, and the TCRdb table lists in-frame clones only, not all of them. The profile shows approximately 270,000 clones, 80% to 90% of them singletons. The sample consisted of PBMCs or T cells enriched from blood (not recorded which). These receptors were obtained from a woman in her twenties or thirties who had recovered from COVID-19.

The chain couples TRBV29-1 to TRBJ1-4; no definite D call. Per germline, CDR1 SQVTM and CDR2 ANQGSEA. V lost 5 bases to trimming and J lost 3 bases, with 10 bases between them. The CDR3 sequence is 13 residues long. The CDR3 region has the DNA TGCAGCGTTTCGGGGAGGGCTAATGAAAAACTGTTTTTT. Its translation is CSVSGRANEKLFF.

The V gene is TRBV28, the J gene TRBJ2-7; 9 bases agree with TRBD2. J was trimmed by 7 bases and V by 2 bases; bases with no gene match: 9. The germline CDR1 and CDR2 sequences are MDHEN and SYDVKM. This CDR3 is 15 amino acids long. The CDR3 bases are TGTGCCAGCAGTTTACTCGCGGGAGGGCCGGGAGAGCAGTACTTC. It encodes CASSLLAGGPGEQYF.

CDR3 DNA: TGTGCCAGCAGCGCCTCTTCAGGGAAGGCTAATGAAAAACTGTTTTTT. Protein product: CASSASSGKANEKLFF. The V and J genes are TRBV9 and TRBJ1-4; tentatively, D is TRBD1 (5 bases). Germline-derived CDR1 and CDR2 are SGDLS and YYNGEE. The CDR3 length is 16 residues. Trimming removed 3 bases at V and 3 bases at J, with 15 bases between.

V is TRBV9 and J is TRBJ1-4; a possible D gene is TRBD1 (6 bases). Germline V CDR1 and CDR2: SGDLS, YYNGEE. The CDR3 is 15 residues long. V lost 0 bases and J lost 6, with 12 bases in between. The CDR3 sequence: CASSVGGQTYEKLFF. The DNA for the CDR3 is TGTGCCAGCAGCGTAGGAGGACAGACTTATGAAAAACTGTTTTTT.

The chain carries TRBV27 and TRBJ2-1; 8 bases line up with TRBD1. The CDR3 spans 13 residues. J lost 8 bases, V lost 4 bases, and 4 bases had no gene match. Germline CDR1 is MNHEY and CDR2 is SMNVEV (reference sequence). CDR3 region: CASSSTRGHEQFF. Written as DNA, the CDR3 is TGTGCCAGCAGTTCAACCAGGGGGCATGAGCAGTTCTTC.